This TCR beta chain was observed in a study of shared clonotypes between healthy human individuals. The method was immunoSEQ multiplex PCR; TCRdb's version includes in-frame clones alone and lacks a portion of them. The sample lists 230,000 or so clones, 50% to 80% seen once, with around 10% in the top ten. This CDR3 has 20 amino acids. J gave up 2 bases and V 4 bases, and 24 bases lay outside the gene matches. Looked up from germline, CDR1 is SGHRS and CDR2 is YFSETQ. The sample comprised memory CD4+ T cells sorted from blood. This sample's subset: CD45RA-negative fraction. This clonotype originated in a man younger than 45 in good health. V and J are TRBV5-1 and TRBJ2-7; 7 bases agree with TRBD1. The CDR3 loop reads CASSPLTGIPGTANPYEQYF. The CDR3 bases are TGCGCCAGCAGCCCATTGACCGGCATTCCCGGGACAGCAAATCCCTACGAGCAGTACTTC. The full variable domain, its missing parts supplied by reference TRBV5-1 and TRBJ2-7, is KAGVTQTPRYLIKTRGQQVTLSCSPISGHRSVSWYQQTPGQGLQFLFEYFSETQRNKGNFPGRFSGRQFSNSRSEMNVSTLELGDSALYLCASSPLTGIPGTANPYEQYFGPGTRLTVT.